This TCR beta chain is from a study of blood T cell repertoires in COVID-19. Study background: COVID-19 samples from acute and convalescent phases originated in the United States, Italy and Spain. Nucleic acid was either cDNA or gDNA, and it came from T cells, B-cell-depleted T cells, or PBMCs.

Authors' methods: Reference gene primer amplification in the assay estimated nucleated cell counts. Here immunoSEQ multiplex PCR was the method, and the copy in TCRdb shows in-frame clones only, minus some. V and J calls and clone size follow that table, whereas D and trimming were derived from the DNA. The repertoire has about 270,000 clones, 85% of them found once; the top ten carry 13%. CDR1 and CDR2 from the germline V gene are MDHEN and SYDVKM. The V gene lost 4 bases and the J gene lost 7 bases, with 20 bases spanning the gap. The CDR3 consists of 17 residues. This rearrangement joins TRBV28 to TRBJ1-6; the D gene is possibly TRBD1 (5 bases). This clonotype was sampled from a human donor in a cohort sampled during active COVID-19. Sequencing was performed on peripheral blood. The CDR3 here is CASSSQGSSGANSPLHF. CDR3 in DNA: TGTGCCAGCAGTTCGCAGGGTTCCAGCGGGGCCAATTCACCCCTCCACTTT.